This T cell receptor (beta chain) was documented in a study of T cells in tuberculosis. Findings and limits, study-wide: Active tuberculosis alpha repertoires lay closer to GMM-specific TCRs than controls'. Smaller alpha distances in active tuberculosis partly reflected shorter CDR3-alpha lengths. Cases with active tuberculosis were adults, while controls were adolescents.

The CDR3 contains 18 residues. Deletions cut 0 bases from V and 0 bases from J, with 15 bases between. Per germline, CDR1 LGHNT and CDR2 FRNRAP. The method was immunoSEQ multiplex PCR; TCRdb's version includes in-frame clones alone and lacks a portion of them. The sample shows tens of thousands of clones, nearly 95% of them seen only once. Concerning this clone itself: What it binds is not known.

Material for sequencing was PBMCs. The source of this sequence is a donor aged 10 to 29 with latent tuberculosis or without tuberculosis infection. This chain connects TRBV12-5 to TRBJ1-5; D remains unclear. The CDR3 DNA sequence: TGTGCTAGTGGTTTGGTGGGCCTCAGCCCATATAGCAATCAGCCCCAGCATTTT. This translates into CASGLVGLSPYSNQPQHF.